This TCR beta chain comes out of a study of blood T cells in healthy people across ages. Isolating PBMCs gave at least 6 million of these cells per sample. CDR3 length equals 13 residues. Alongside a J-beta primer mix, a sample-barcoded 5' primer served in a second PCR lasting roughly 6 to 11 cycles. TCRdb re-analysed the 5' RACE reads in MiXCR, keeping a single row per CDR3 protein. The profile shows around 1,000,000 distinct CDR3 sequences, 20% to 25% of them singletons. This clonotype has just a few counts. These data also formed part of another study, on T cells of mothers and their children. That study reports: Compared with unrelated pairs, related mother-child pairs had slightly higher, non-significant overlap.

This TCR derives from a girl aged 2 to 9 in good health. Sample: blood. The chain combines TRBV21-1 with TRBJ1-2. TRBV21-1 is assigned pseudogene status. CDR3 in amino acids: CASSKGDRYGYTF. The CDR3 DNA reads TGTGCCAGCAGCAAAGGCGATCGCTATGGCTACACCTTC.